This T cell receptor (beta chain) is drawn from a study of T cells after yellow fever vaccination. About the research overall: SMART-Seq v4 Ultra Low Input prepared libraries from low-cell fractions.

Per germline, CDR1 MGHRA and CDR2 YSYEKL. After removal of 0 bases from V and 4 bases from J, the junction contained 11 bases not matched to a gene. The CDR3 loop spans 17 amino acids. There are a few counts of this clonotype. A universal primer site and UMIs were added as TCR cDNA was made by 5'RACE template switching. Using its own MiXCR run on the 5' RACE reads, TCRdb lists one record per CDR3 protein. The table includes a few hundred thousand distinct CDR3 sequences, about 5.2% detected once. This receptor was identified in a man between 18 and 35 years old who received the YFV17D yellow fever vaccine. The rearrangement uses TRBV4-1 and TRBJ1-1, with 7 bases aligning to TRBD1. The source material was CD4+ T cells sorted from PBMCs, sampled on the day of the yellow fever booster vaccination. In DNA form, the CDR3 reads TGCGCCAGCAGCCAAGATCCCACAGGGGTCCAGAGCACTGAAGCTTTCTTT. This gives the protein CASSQDPTGVQSTEAFF.